This T cell receptor beta chain was recorded in a study of blood T cells in healthy people across ages. Only one count was recorded for this clonotype. Its cognate antigen is unknown. Study-level results: The long-lived group displayed more naive CD4+ cells, plus higher diversity, than the aged donors did.

With 2 bases removed from V and 5 bases from J, the gap between germline ends came to 12 bases. This CDR3 spans 13 amino acids. Germline-derived CDR1 and CDR2 are DFQATT and SNEGSKA (reference sequence). Then a second PCR, running about 7 to 11 cycles, was carried out with a sample-barcoded 5' primer and a J-beta primer mix. Every individual sample yielded 2.5 million or more paired-end reads (each containing CDR3). TCRdb re-analysed the 5' RACE reads in MiXCR, keeping a single row per CDR3 protein. The sample has hundreds of thousands of distinct CDR3 sequences, over 45% seen once. Donors were healthy Caucasian individuals from Russia aged about 6 to 95. Ten milliliters of peripheral blood were drawn from each donor.

The rearrangement uses TRBV20-1 and TRBJ1-1, with D possibly matching TRBD1 (6 bases). Material for sequencing was blood. The TCR sequence derives from a man younger than 45 in good health. The CDR3 DNA sequence: TGCAGTGCTAGACCGGGGGGCAGAACTGAAGCTTTCTTT. It yields the protein CSARPGGRTEAFF.